The entry that follows covers one T cell receptor (beta chain) sequence. Its antigen is as yet unknown. PCR primers comprised 60 Vbeta and 13 Jbeta primers. This table comes from immunoSEQ multiplex PCR, and its TCRdb copy is limited to in-frame clones, with some not included. The table lists about 97,000 clones, around 78% of them singletons. Germline assignment: CDR1 MNHEY and CDR2 SVGAGI. Trimming shortened V by 5 bases and J by 3 bases, and 13 bases separated the two germline ends. CDR3 length equals 15 residues. These data belong to a study of cytomegalovirus exposure and HLA in healthy donors. Study outcomes and limitations: Being productive about 87% or about 30% of the time was typical of most TCR beta V segments in an earlier analysis.

Sequencing used PBMCs. This receptor was obtained from a man between 35 and 55 years old in good health and CMV-seronegative. V is TRBV6-5 and J is TRBJ2-2, with D maybe TRBD1 (5 bases). The CDR3 nucleotides are TGTGCCAGCAGTATACCTGGGGCGGACACCGGGGAGCTGTTTTTT. Amino acid sequence: CASSIPGADTGELFF.